This entry features one TCR beta chain sequence. TCRdb's copy holds only in-frame clones and misses some; the assay was immunoSEQ multiplex PCR. Of some 69,000 clones listed, approximately 96% are singletons. This sample was taken from a study of cytomegalovirus exposure and HLA in healthy donors. This receptor was obtained from a woman aged 18-29 years in good health and CMV-seropositive. Sample: PBMCs.

The CDR3: CASSLSPTRSYEQYF. CDR3 DNA: TGTGCCAGCAGTCTCTCTCCGACTAGATCCTACGAGCAGTACTTC. The rearrangement uses TRBV28 and TRBJ2-7; the D gene is possibly TRBD2 (6 bases). Germline CDR1 reads MDHEN; CDR2 reads SYDVKM. Deletions cut 5 bases from V and 1 base from J, with 15 bases between. CDR3 size: 15 residues.